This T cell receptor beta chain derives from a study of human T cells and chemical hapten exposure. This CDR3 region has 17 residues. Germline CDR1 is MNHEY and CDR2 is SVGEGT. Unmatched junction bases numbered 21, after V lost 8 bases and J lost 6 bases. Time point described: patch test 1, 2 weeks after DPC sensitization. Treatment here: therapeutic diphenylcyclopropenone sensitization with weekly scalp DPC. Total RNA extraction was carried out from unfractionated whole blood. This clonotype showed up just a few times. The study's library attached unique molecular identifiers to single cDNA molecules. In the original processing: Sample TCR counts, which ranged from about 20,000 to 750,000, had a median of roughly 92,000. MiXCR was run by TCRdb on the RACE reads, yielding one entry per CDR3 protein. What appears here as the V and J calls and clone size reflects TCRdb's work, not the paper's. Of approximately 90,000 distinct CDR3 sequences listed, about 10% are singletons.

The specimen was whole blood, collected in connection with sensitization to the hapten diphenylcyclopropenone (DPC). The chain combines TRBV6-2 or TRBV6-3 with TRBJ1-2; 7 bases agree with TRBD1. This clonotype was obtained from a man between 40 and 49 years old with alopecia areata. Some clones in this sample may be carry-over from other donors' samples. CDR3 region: CASGMLGGSYGYDGYTF. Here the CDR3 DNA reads TGTGCCAGCGGAATGCTAGGGGGCAGCTACGGGTACGATGGCTACACCTTC.